This passage covers 12 T cell receptor beta chains from one sample sequenced in a study of T cell responses to AZD1222 COVID-19 vaccine (dated by TCRdb to 2020 to 2023). The library relied on the immunoSEQ multiplex PCR assay. This immuneACCESS table, as held by TCRdb, lists in-frame sequences with V and J called but not all clones. Of the missing ones, under half trace to an unresolved V gene in checked studies; the others have no known cause. The sample contains roughly 150,000 clones, 92% of them found a single time. The leading ten clones occupy around 0.98% of the sample. Read against the paper, the sample's time point label means: about 28 days (+/-7) after the second vaccine dose. Source: peripheral blood, taken 28 days after the second AZD1222 dose. These receptors were taken from an adult who received the AZD1222 COVID-19 vaccine.

A word on this clone: One end of the junction varies from germline; a read error may be responsible. The chain links TRBV3-1 (or the pseudogene TRBV3-2) to TRBJ1-2; 8 bases map to TRBD1. Germline V gene data show CDR1 as LGHDT and CDR2 as YNNKEL (reference sequence). The CDR3 contains 12 residues. The CDR3 region is CASSQDEQGELF. The CDR3 DNA is TGTGCCAGCAGCCAAGATGAACAGGGGGAACTCTTC.

V and J are TRBV7-8 and TRBJ1-1; 7 bases map to TRBD1. Germline CDR1 SGHVS, CDR2 FQNEAQ. Trimming at V came to 5 bases and at J to 3 bases, leaving 15 bases not matched to a gene. This CDR3 has 17 amino acids. The CDR3 sequence is CASSHIRTGRGDTEAFF. DNA of the CDR3: TGTGCCAGCAGCCACATTCGGACGGGCAGGGGGGACACTGAAGCTTTCTTT.

The chain employs TRBV5-6 and TRBJ2-7; tentative D call: TRBD2 (7 bases). The germline V gene has CDR1 SGHDT and CDR2 YYEEEE. The CDR3 is 14 amino acids. V gave up 4 bases and J gave up 5 bases, with 16 bases separating them. The CDR3 DNA follows: TGTGCCAGCAGCCCAGGGGCGGGGGTACACGAGCAGTACTTC. Translating it yields CASSPGAGVHEQYF.

The chain links TRBV2 to TRBJ2-3, with D possibly TRBD1 on 6 matching bases. This CDR3 is 13 amino acids long. V was pared by 2 bases and J by 11 bases, with 14 bases between. Germline V gene lookup returns CDR1 SNHLY and CDR2 FYNNEI. The CDR3 region has the DNA TGTGCCAGCAGTGAATCCGTCCAGGGGAGGCAGTATTTT. It translates to CASSESVQGRQYF.

The J gene is TRBJ1-4, the V gene TRBV13; a weak D match, TRBD1 (6 bases). Germline assignment: CDR1 PRHDT and CDR2 FYEKMQ (reference sequence). The CDR3 loop spans 17 amino acids. The germline V and J ends were trimmed by 5 bases and 4 bases, with 20 bases remaining between them. CDR3 residues: CASSRGTFFNGNEKLFF. In DNA, the CDR3 is TGTGCCAGCAGCCGCGGGACATTCTTCAACGGTAATGAAAAACTGTTTTTT.

This clone was seen more than once but under ten times. This rearrangement joins TRBV6-1 to TRBJ2-6, with D possibly matching TRBD1 (6 bases). V lost 1 base and J 2 bases, leaving 9 bases between the germline ends. CDR3 length equals 16 residues. Germline V lookup: CDR1 MNHNS, CDR2 SASEGT. This CDR3 is CASSEETGTGANVLTF. CDR3 sequence (DNA): TGTGCCAGCAGTGAAGAAACAGGGACTGGGGCCAACGTCCTGACTTTC.

A few counts support this clone. CDR3 loop: CASGRVGAEAFF. CDR3 nucleotide sequence: TGTGCCAGCGGCAGGGTGGGGGCTGAAGCTTTCTTT. The chain recombines TRBV12-3 or TRBV12-4 with TRBJ1-1; D is perhaps TRBD1 (5 bases). Trimming took off 8 bases at V and 6 bases at J, with 13 bases between the two ends. The CDR3 covers 12 residues.

V and J are TRBV4-1 and TRBJ1-1; 8 bases are a match to TRBD1. Unmatched junction bases numbered 7, after V lost 6 bases and J lost 4 bases. CDR1 is MGHRA, CDR2 YSYEKL, per germline. CDR3 size: 14 residues. CDR3 nucleotide sequence: TGCGCCAGCAGGACAGGGGCCCTTGTCACTGAAGCTTTCTTT. Translating it yields CASRTGALVTEAFF.

V is TRBV6-5 and J is TRBJ2-7; 10 positions match TRBD1. Trimming removed 10 bases from V and 7 bases from J; junction bases left unmatched: 10. CDR1 and CDR2 (germline): MNHEY, SVGAGI. The CDR3 consists of 13 residues. The DNA of the CDR3 is TGTGCCACCCGGACAGGGGGTGAACGGGAGCAGTACTTC. Translating gives CATRTGGEREQYF.

The chain joins TRBV19 to TRBJ1-2; the D is unclear. The V end lost 4 bases, the J end lost 4 bases, and 16 bases lay between the germline ends. CDR1 LNHDA and CDR2 SQIVND come from the germline V gene (reference sequence). CDR3 length: 15 amino acids. The CDR3 DNA sequence: TGTGCCAGTAGTACCCCCTGGGAACAGACCTATGGCTACACCTTC. Its translation is CASSTPWEQTYGYTF.

The chain recombines TRBV5-1 with TRBJ2-7; perhaps TRBD1 as D (6 bases). This CDR3 is built from 13 residues. CDR1 and CDR2 from the germline V gene are SGHRS and YFSETQ. Deletions cut 5 bases from V and 5 bases from J, with 14 bases between. In DNA, the CDR3 is TGCGCCAGCAGTTTAGACAGGAGGAACGAGCAGTACTTC. It codes for CASSLDRRNEQYF.

V is TRBV6-5 and J is TRBJ1-6; D unclear. The CDR3 has 14 residues. The V and J ends lost 11 bases and 0 bases respectively, with 11 bases between them. Looked up from germline, CDR1 is MNHEY and CDR2 is SVGAGI. The CDR3 reads CAARPSSYNSPLHF. The CDR3, as DNA: TGTGCCGCCCGGCCGAGCTCCTATAATTCACCCCTCCACTTT.